This T cell receptor beta chain was obtained from a study of beta chain features in type 1 diabetes. Study-wide results and caveats: Type 1 diabetes patients had moderately but significantly shorter TCRB CDR3s in all four CD4+ subsets. Compared with healthy donors, patients appeared to share more similar naive, central memory and regulatory TCRB repertoires.

Isolated RNA was reverse transcribed in full, so expressed TCRB transcripts were sequenced. Produced via immunoSEQ multiplex PCR; TCRdb's table is partial and in-frame only. This sample has roughly 400,000 clones; 8.5% to 10% occur once, and the top ten carry 0.6%. Comment on this clone: What it binds is not known.

The CDR3 totals 12 residues. V lost 3 bases and J lost 15, with 15 bases in between. Germline CDR1 reads MDHEN; CDR2 reads SYDVKM. The receptor was isolated from a man aged 30 to 45 with type 1 diabetes. V is TRBV28 and J is TRBJ2-4; tentative D call: TRBD2 (6 bases). Sequencing used central memory CD4+ T cells from blood. This CDR3 is CASSLAAGRGYF. The CDR3 coding sequence is TGTGCCAGCAGTTTGGCAGCGGGCCGGGGGTACTTC.